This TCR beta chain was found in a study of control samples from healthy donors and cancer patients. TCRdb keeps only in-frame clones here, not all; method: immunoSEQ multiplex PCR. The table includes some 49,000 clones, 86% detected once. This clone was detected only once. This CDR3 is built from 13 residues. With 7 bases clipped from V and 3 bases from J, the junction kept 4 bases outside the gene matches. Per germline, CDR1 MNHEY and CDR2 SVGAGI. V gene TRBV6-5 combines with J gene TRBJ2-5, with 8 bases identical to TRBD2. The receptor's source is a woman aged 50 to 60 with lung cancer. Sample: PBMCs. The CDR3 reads CASINSGEETQYF. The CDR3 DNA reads TGTGCCAGCATCAATAGCGGGGAAGAGACCCAGTACTTC.